The clone carrying this T cell receptor (beta chain) was picked up many times. The antigen remains undetermined. The data derive from a study of early T cells in non-severe SARS-CoV-2 infection. Overall study: Unsorted whole blood bulk RNA was sequenced, with unpaired chains.

Via MiXCR, TCRdb re-called the 5' RACE reads, giving one row per CDR3 protein. The sample has 70,000 to 95,000 distinct CDR3 sequences, roughly 9.6% seen once. Study results and caveats: In VDJdb matching, anti-spike CD8 responses were favored while private and CD4 specificities went missing.

After removal of 7 bases from V and 4 bases from J, the junction contained 7 bases not matched to a gene. CDR1 MNHNS and CDR2 SASEGT come from the germline V gene. The CDR3 runs 15 residues. The V gene is TRBV6-1, the J gene TRBJ1-2; 12 bases match TRBD1. This clonotype was obtained from an adult who was a healthcare worker with PCR-confirmed SARS-CoV-2 infection or an uninfected control (not recorded which). The specimen sequenced was whole blood. The CDR3 spells CASTGTGGVRYGYTF. CDR3 nucleotides: TGTGCCAGCACCGGGACAGGGGGCGTACGCTATGGCTACACCTTC.